Listed here are 29 T cell receptor beta chains from one sample, sequenced in a study of identical twins. In TCRdb, the 5' RACE reads were re-called with MiXCR into one record per CDR3 protein. Among some 570,000 distinct CDR3 sequences listed, around 24% were seen once. The same sample was also studied in work on yellow fever vaccine responses in identical twins.

The sequenced material came from CD4+ T cells sorted from blood. Receptor source: a woman aged 18-29 years in good health.

This clonotype turned up a few times. V gene TRBV12-3 or TRBV12-4 combines with J gene TRBJ2-1, with no clear D. CDR3 length equals 14 residues. V gave up 8 bases and J gave up 6 bases, with 17 bases separating them. The DNA for the CDR3 is TGTGCCAGCCGACTGAACCTGTGGGGCAATGAGCAGTTCTTC. Protein product: CASRLNLWGNEQFF.

This clonotype was counted between two and nine times. This chain links TRBV20-1 with TRBJ2-5, with D tentatively TRBD2 (6 bases). Germline CDR1 and CDR2: DFQATT and SNEGSKA (reference sequence). V lost 2 bases and J 5 bases, leaving 9 bases between the germline ends. This CDR3 comprises 12 residues. Written as DNA, the CDR3 is TGCAGTGCTAGATTTGGGGGGGAGACCCAGTACTTC. Protein: CSARFGGETQYF.

This clonotype has more than one count but fewer than ten. The chain uses TRBV2 and TRBJ1-4; TRBD1 is a possible D gene (6 bases). The germline V gene has CDR1 SNHLY and CDR2 FYNNEI. V lost 8 bases and J lost 4, with 11 bases in between. The CDR3 has 13 residues. The CDR3 sequence is CASARDNNEKLFF. The DNA for the CDR3 is TGTGCCAGCGCCCGGGACAATAATGAAAAACTGTTTTTT. Full variable domain (missing parts from reference TRBV2 and TRBJ1-4): EPEVTQTPSHQVTQMGQEVILRCVPISNHLYFYWYRQILGQKVEFLVSFYNNEISEKSEIFDDQFSVERPDGSNFTLKIRSTKLEDSAMYFCASARDNNEKLFFGSGTQLSVL.

The gene calls are TRBV12-3 or TRBV12-4 and TRBJ1-2; D gene ambiguous. The V end was cut by 6 bases, the J end by 4 bases, with 15 bases between. The CDR3 is made up of 14 amino acids. CDR3 in DNA: TGTGCCAGCAGAACGGAGGGTTCTTCCTATGGCTACACCTTC. Amino acid sequence: CASRTEGSSYGYTF.

The sample holds a few counts of this clonotype. The gene calls are TRBV6-2 or TRBV6-3 and TRBJ2-2; 8 bases match TRBD1. The CDR3 is made up of 16 amino acids. Unmatched junction bases numbered 9, after V lost 7 bases and J lost 2 bases. Germline CDR1 is MNHEY and CDR2 is SVGEGT. CDR3 sequence (DNA): TGTGCCAGCAAACCTGCCGGGACAGGTAACACCGGGGAGCTGTTTTTT. Amino acid sequence: CASKPAGTGNTGELFF.

This rearrangement joins TRBV12-5 to TRBJ2-3, with 10 positions matching TRBD2. V was pared by 4 bases and J by 5 bases, with 15 bases of the junction left unmatched. CDR1 and CDR2 from the germline V gene are LGHNT and FRNRAP. CDR3 length: 18 amino acids. The DNA of the CDR3 is TGTGCTAGTGGTTCTAATGCTGCAAGGGCTAGCGGGAGAGATACGCAGTATTTT. Translated: CASGSNAARASGRDTQYF. Using reference TRBV12-5 and TRBJ2-3 for the parts outside the CDR3, the full variable domain is DARVTQTPRHKVTEMGQEVTMRCQPILGHNTVFWYRQTMMQGLELLAYFRNRAPLDDSGMPKDRFSAEMPDATLATLKIQPSEPRDSAVYFCASGSNAARASGRDTQYFGPGTRLTVL.

In this sample, this clonotype turned up once. The chain combines TRBV4-1 with TRBJ2-2, with 8 bases fitting TRBD2. The CDR3 is 16 residues long. Trimming took 0 bases from V and 3 from J; bases not matched to a gene: 3. CDR1 and CDR2 from the germline V gene are MGHRA and YSYEKL. The CDR3 is CASSQEGRGDTGELFF. The CDR3 nucleotides are TGCGCCAGCAGCCAAGAAGGGCGGGGGGACACCGGGGAGCTGTTTTTT.

The rearrangement links TRBV9 to TRBJ2-7; 10 nucleotides line up with TRBD2. The junction had 19 bases not matched to a gene; V was cut back by 3 bases and J by 4 bases. CDR3 length equals 19 residues. From germline, CDR1 is SGDLS and CDR2 YYNGEE. DNA of the CDR3: TGTGCCAGCAGCGGGCCGACGGACGGCCAGCGGGAGGGCCGATACGAGCAGTACTTC. This encodes CASSGPTDGQREGRYEQYF.

The CDR3 coding sequence is TGTGCCAGCAGTTACTCACGGAGCTCTGGGGCCAACGTCCTGACTTTC. Translating gives CASSYSRSSGANVLTF. V usage is TRBV6-5 and J usage is TRBJ2-6; D not resolved. CDR3 length: 16 amino acids. Trimming took 0 bases from V and 0 from J, leaving 6 bases between them. Germline V CDR1 and CDR2: MNHEY, SVGAGI.

This rearrangement joins TRBV5-1 to TRBJ2-1, with 7 nucleotides matching TRBD2. J was trimmed by 8 bases and V by 0 bases; bases with no gene match: 14. Germline V gene lookup returns CDR1 SGHRS and CDR2 YFSETQ. The CDR3 length is 17 residues. CDR3 in amino acids: CASSLDSRLAGSDEQFF. The CDR3 DNA reads TGCGCCAGCAGCTTGGATTCTCGACTAGCCGGTTCGGATGAGCAGTTCTTC.

This chain links TRBV18 with TRBJ2-1, with no clear D. CDR3 length: 16 amino acids. V lost 2 bases, J lost 0 bases, and 11 bases lay in between. Germline V gene sequence: CDR1 KGHSH, CDR2 LQKENI. The CDR3 DNA reads TGTGCCAGCTCACCAAGCGTCCCGACCTCCTACAATGAGCAGTTCTTC. This codes for CASSPSVPTSYNEQFF.

This chain connects TRBV5-6 to TRBJ2-7; 11 nucleotides match TRBD1. This CDR3 region has 16 residues. Germline loops: CDR1 SGHDT, CDR2 YYEEEE. V shed 3 bases and J 0 bases; nucleotides not matched to a gene: 5. DNA for the CDR3: TGTGCCAGCAGCTCGAGGACAGGGGGCCCCTCCTACGAGCAGTACTTC. The encoded protein is CASSSRTGGPSYEQYF.

The chain combines TRBV2 with TRBJ2-7; D gene ambiguous. This CDR3 region has 12 residues. Between the trimmed V and J ends, which lost 5 bases and 9 bases, there was a span of 14 bases. CDR1 is SNHLY, CDR2 FYNNEI, per germline. As DNA, the CDR3 is TGTGCCAGCAGTCCGGGCCCGGGTGGGCAGTACGTC. Translation gives CASSPGPGGQYV.

This clonotype was counted a few times. The rearrangement links TRBV29-1 to TRBJ2-1, with D unresolved. Germline V CDR1 and CDR2: SQVTM, ANQGSEA. V was pared by 2 bases and J by 7 bases, with 21 bases between. The CDR3 length is 16 residues. The CDR3 sequence: CSVEPTFGRGVNEQFF. The DNA for the CDR3 is TGCAGCGTTGAACCGACGTTTGGTAGAGGTGTAAATGAGCAGTTCTTC.

CDR3 residues: CATSSHGGTGTYEQYF. In nucleotides, the CDR3 is TGTGCCACCAGCAGCCACGGGGGGACAGGGACCTACGAGCAGTACTTC. J is TRBJ2-7 and V is TRBV15; 9 positions agree with TRBD1. Germline values: CDR1 LNHNV, CDR2 YYDKDF (reference sequence). CDR3 size: 16 residues. The V segment lost 3 bases and the J segment 2 bases; nucleotides outside the gene matches: 8.

This clonotype was seen a handful of times. This chain uses TRBV4-1 with TRBJ2-7, with unresolved D. CDR3 length equals 16 residues. Per the germline V gene, CDR1 is MGHRA and CDR2 is YSYEKL. V lost 2 bases, J lost 0 bases, and 14 bases lay in between. The DNA of the CDR3 is TGCGCCAGCAGCCAACAGTATCTCGGCAGCTCCTACGAGCAGTACTTC. Protein: CASSQQYLGSSYEQYF.

Concerning this clonotype itself: This clone may be a read error of a much larger clone one base away. The CDR3 ends on some other residue instead of the conserved phenylalanine or tryptophan, so this is likely a read error. The chain uses TRBV20-1 and TRBJ2-3; weak D call: TRBD1 (5 bases). The V gene lost 0 bases and the J gene lost 7 bases, with 14 bases spanning the gap. Germline loops: CDR1 DFQATT, CDR2 SNEGSKA (reference sequence). The CDR3 extends over 14 amino acids. The CDR3 DNA follows: TGCAGTGCTAGAGATATGTACGGACACAATACGCAGTATTTA. Its translation: CSARDMYGHNTQYL.

This rearrangement joins TRBV5-1 to TRBJ2-2, with 7 positions matching TRBD2. J gave up 7 bases and V 0 bases, and 9 bases lay outside the gene matches. This CDR3 is built from 16 residues. CDR1 is SGHRS, CDR2 YFSETQ, per germline. The CDR3 is CASSLGWATSIGELFF. CDR3 nucleotide sequence: TGCGCCAGCAGCTTGGGGTGGGCGACTAGCATCGGGGAGCTGTTTTTT.

The V gene is TRBV11-3, the J gene TRBJ2-1; D is unclear. Germline V gives CDR1 SGHNT, CDR2 YENEEA. Trimming removed 0 bases at V and 9 bases at J, with 6 bases between. There are 12 residues in the CDR3. In nucleotides, the CDR3 is TGTGCCAGCAGCTTAGAGAGGAGTGAGCAGTTCTTC. Residues: CASSLERSEQFF.

The V and J genes are TRBV7-2 and TRBJ2-3, with 15 bases that match TRBD2. Looked up from germline, CDR1 is SGHTA and CDR2 is FQGNSA. J was trimmed by 4 bases and V by 5 bases; bases with no gene match: 7. This CDR3 comprises 17 residues. The CDR3 DNA is TGTGCCAGCAGCCCCCGGACTAGCGGGGGGGGAGCAGATACGCAGTATTTT. This encodes CASSPRTSGGGADTQYF.

This clonotype was seen only a few times. The chain employs TRBV2 and TRBJ2-5; the D is unclear. Looked up from germline, CDR1 is SNHLY and CDR2 is FYNNEI. Trimming took 5 bases from V and 10 from J, leaving 8 bases between them. The CDR3 sequence is 10 residues long. The CDR3 loop reads CASSIAIQYF. The CDR3 DNA is TGTGCCAGCAGTATAGCCATCCAGTACTTC. The variable domain in full, with the rest retrieved from reference TRBV2 and TRBJ2-5, is EPEVTQTPSHQVTQMGQEVILRCVPISNHLYFYWYRQILGQKVEFLVSFYNNEISEKSEIFDDQFSVERPDGSNFTLKIRSTKLEDSAMYFCASSIAIQYFGPGTRLLVL.

V gene TRBV28 combines with J gene TRBJ2-1; 7 positions agree with TRBD2. V shed 4 bases, J shed 9 bases, and the junction held 18 bases outside the gene matches. The CDR3 has 17 residues. Germline CDR1 is MDHEN and CDR2 is SYDVKM. CDR3 in amino acids: CASSYMPRRLAEGEQFF. The DNA of the CDR3 is TGTGCCAGCAGTTATATGCCCCGGCGGCTAGCGGAGGGTGAGCAGTTCTTC.

This clonotype was observed a handful of times. The chain links TRBV24-1 to TRBJ2-3; possible D gene TRBD1, 6 bases. CDR1 and CDR2 from the germline V gene are KGHDR and SFDVKD. This CDR3 spans 14 amino acids. Trimming took 4 bases from V and 5 from J, leaving 12 bases between them. CDR3 nucleotides: TGTGCCACCAGTGAGGACAGCCCTCGAGATACGCAGTATTTT. It specifies CATSEDSPRDTQYF.

The chain recombines TRBV20-1 with TRBJ2-3, with 7 nucleotides matching TRBD2. CDR3 length equals 14 residues. The junction had 7 bases not matched to a gene; V was cut back by 3 bases and J by 4 bases. CDR1 and CDR2 from the germline V gene are DFQATT and SNEGSKA (reference sequence). CDR3 sequence (DNA): TGCAGTGCTAGGGGATGGCTAGCGGCAGATACGCAGTATTTT. This sequence encodes CSARGWLAADTQYF.

In its sample, this clonotype was seen a few times. The V and J genes are TRBV27 and TRBJ1-1, with 7 bases matching TRBD1. CDR3 length: 17 amino acids. Losses at the gene ends were 2 bases for V and 5 bases for J; bases not matched to a gene: 14. Germline CDR1 reads MNHEY; CDR2 reads SMNVEV (reference sequence). The CDR3 sequence is CASSLGGTAPLMTEAFF. CDR3 coding DNA: TGTGCCAGCAGTTTAGGGGGGACAGCCCCCCTTATGACTGAAGCTTTCTTT.

The gene calls are TRBV4-2 and TRBJ2-1, with TRBD1 matching over 9 bases. Germline V gives CDR1 LGHNA, CDR2 YNFKEQ. The ends lost 0 bases at V and 9 bases at J; junction bases unmatched: 12. This CDR3 has 17 residues. The CDR3 sequence is CASSQDIVGQGFGEQFF. CDR3 DNA sequence: TGTGCCAGCAGCCAAGATATTGTGGGACAGGGATTTGGTGAGCAGTTCTTC.

This clonotype was seen a few times. The V and J genes are TRBV6-1 and TRBJ2-4; 8 bases map to TRBD2. Trimming removed 4 bases from V and 2 bases from J; junction bases left unmatched: 4. Germline V gene lookup returns CDR1 MNHNS and CDR2 SASEGT. This CDR3 region has 15 residues. The CDR3, as DNA: TGTGCCAGCAGTGCGGGGGGGCCGACCAAAAACATTCAGTACTTC. Translation: CASSAGGPTKNIQYF.

This clonotype was recorded a few times. CDR3 DNA: TGTGCCAGCAGCAAATTTTGCTTCGGCAGAAATCTGCCCGCGAGCACAGATACGCAGTATTTT. Translating gives CASSKFCFGRNLPASTDTQYF. The V gene is TRBV21-1, the J gene TRBJ2-3. TRBV21-1 is termed a pseudogene. The length of the CDR3 is 21 residues.

This clonotype was seen repeatedly, ten times or more. The genes are TRBV24-1 and TRBJ2-5; D gene ambiguous. Trimming removed 1 base at V and 4 bases at J, with 15 bases between. The CDR3 spans 16 residues. Germline V CDR1 and CDR2: KGHDR, SFDVKD. The CDR3 DNA follows: TGTGCCACCAGTGATTTCCTCAGAGGCAGGCCAGAGACCCAGTACTTC. Protein: CATSDFLRGRPETQYF.